Sequencing of this TCR beta chain was carried out in a study of blood T cell repertoires in COVID-19. The protocol was immunoSEQ multiplex PCR, while the TCRdb copy is restricted to in-frame clones and leaves out a portion. The table records roughly 100,000 clones, 86% of them present only once. This clone was detected a few times. This CDR3 has 13 residues. V was shortened by 11 bases and J by 2 bases, with 16 bases between the two germline ends. CDR1 and CDR2 (germline): SNHLY, FYNNEI. This receptor was obtained from a human donor in a cohort sampled during active COVID-19. This rearrangement joins TRBV2 to TRBJ2-7; perhaps TRBD2 as D (6 bases). The sample consisted of peripheral blood. CDR3 coding DNA: TGTGCCGGGTTGGGTAGCGGACCCTACGAGCAGTACTTC. Encoded protein: CAGLGSGPYEQYF.